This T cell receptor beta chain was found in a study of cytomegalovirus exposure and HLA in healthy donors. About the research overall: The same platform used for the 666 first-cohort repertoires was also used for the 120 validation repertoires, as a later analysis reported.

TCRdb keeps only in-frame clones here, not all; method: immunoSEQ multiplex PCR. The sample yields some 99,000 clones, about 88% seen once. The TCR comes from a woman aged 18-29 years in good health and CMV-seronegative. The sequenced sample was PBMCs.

CDR3 sequence reads: CAQLSPAADRVLRGQYF. In DNA form, the CDR3 reads TGCGCCCAACTTTCGCCCGCCGCGGACAGGGTTTTACGAGGGCAGTACTTC. V gene TRBV10-1 combines with J gene TRBJ2-7, with 8 bases identical to TRBD1. The ends lost 11 bases at V and 9 bases at J; junction bases unmatched: 27. Germline CDR1 and CDR2: WNHNN and SYGVQD (reference sequence). This CDR3 has 17 residues.